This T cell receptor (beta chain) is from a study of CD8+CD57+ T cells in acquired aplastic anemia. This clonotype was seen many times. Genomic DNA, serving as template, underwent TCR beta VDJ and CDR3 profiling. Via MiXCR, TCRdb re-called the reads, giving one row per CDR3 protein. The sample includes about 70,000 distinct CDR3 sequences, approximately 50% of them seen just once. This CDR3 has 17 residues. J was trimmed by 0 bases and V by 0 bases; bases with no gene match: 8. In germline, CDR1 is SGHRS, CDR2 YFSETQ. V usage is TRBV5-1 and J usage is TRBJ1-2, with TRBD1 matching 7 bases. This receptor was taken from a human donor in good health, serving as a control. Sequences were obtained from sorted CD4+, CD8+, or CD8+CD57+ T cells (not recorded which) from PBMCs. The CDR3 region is CASSLETGFEANYGYTF. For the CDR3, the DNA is TGCGCCAGCAGCTTGGAGACAGGGTTTGAGGCTAACTATGGCTACACCTTC.